The next 32 T cell receptor beta chains were all read from a single sample in a study of Ad26.COV2.S vaccination and SARS-CoV-2 variants (dated by TCRdb to about 2021). The intended sense of this specimen's time point label: individuals recovered from natural SARS-CoV-2 infection. Libraries were made using the immunoSEQ multiplex PCR assay. Here the immuneACCESS table is served through TCRdb, limited to in-frame sequences with V and J called. Missing clones are a known gap in these copies; in checked studies unresolved V genes cover under half, and the rest lacks a known reason. Recorded for this sample are about 350,000 clones; about 92% of them occurred a single time. Together, the top ten hold 3% to 5% of the sample. Sequencing used peripheral blood, obtained after recovery from COVID-19. The receptor source for this set is a human donor who had recovered from COVID-19.

The chain carries TRBV4-1 and TRBJ1-2, with 9 bases aligning to TRBD1. The CDR3 has 14 amino acids. The V gene end was trimmed by 3 bases and the J gene end by 4 bases; junction bases not matched to a gene: 3. The germline V gene has CDR1 MGHRA and CDR2 YSYEKL. The CDR3 region is CASSQGTGSYGYTF. The DNA for the CDR3 is TGCGCCAGCAGCCAGGGGACAGGGAGCTATGGCTACACCTTC.

V gene TRBV6-5 combines with J gene TRBJ1-5; a weak D match, TRBD1 (5 bases). The V end lost 6 bases, the J end lost 1 base, and 10 bases lay between the germline ends. The V gene's germline CDR1 is MNHEY and CDR2 SVGAGI. The CDR3 length is 14 residues. The CDR3 here is CASSRRDSNQPQHF. In nucleotides, the CDR3 is TGTGCCAGCAGCCGTCGGGACAGCAATCAGCCCCAGCATTTT.

The CDR3 sequence: CASKTSGDYNEQYF. The CDR3 DNA is TGCGCCAGCAAGACTAGCGGCGACTACAACGAGCAGTACTTC. V gene TRBV10-2 combines with J gene TRBJ2-7, with 9 bases that match TRBD2. CDR3 length: 14 amino acids. CDR1 WSHSY and CDR2 SAAADI come from the germline V gene. The V segment lost 7 bases and the J segment 5 bases; nucleotides outside the gene matches: 9.

This chain joins TRBV7-2 and TRBJ2-1, with D possibly being TRBD2 (5 bases). Germline-derived CDR1 and CDR2 are SGHTA and FQGNSA. CDR3 length: 14 residues. V lost 3 bases, J lost 6 bases, and 12 bases lay in between. Here the CDR3 reads CASSLGTEGNEQFF. DNA for the CDR3: TGTGCCAGCAGCTTGGGAACAGAGGGCAATGAGCAGTTCTTC.

The V and J genes are TRBV7-2 and TRBJ1-5, with a weak D call TRBD1 (6 bases). The CDR3 runs 13 residues. In germline, CDR1 is SGHTA, CDR2 FQGNSA. Trimming removed 5 bases at V and 5 bases at J, with 10 bases between. The CDR3 sequence: CASSRGADQPQHF. Written as DNA, the CDR3 is TGTGCCAGCAGCCGGGGGGCAGATCAGCCCCAGCATTTT. Based on the CDR3 plus reference TRBV7-2 and TRBJ1-5, the full variable domain is GAGVSQSPSNKVTEKGKDVELRCDPISGHTALYWYRQSLGQGLEFLIYFQGNSAPDKSGLPSDRFSAERTGGSVSTLTIQRTQQEDSAVYLCASSRGADQPQHFGDGTRLSIL.

A few counts support this clone. This chain connects TRBV29-1 to TRBJ2-2; TRBD1 might be the D (5 bases). Germline-derived CDR1 and CDR2 are SQVTM and ANQGSEA. The CDR3 has 11 amino acids. V was trimmed by 4 bases and J by 6 bases, leaving 6 bases between them. CDR3 nucleotide sequence: TGCAGCGTTGTCAGGGCCGGGGAGCTGTTTTTT. The encoded protein is CSVVRAGELFF.

V is TRBV3-1 (or the pseudogene TRBV3-2) and J is TRBJ2-5; D not resolved. V was pared by 3 bases and J by 1 base, with 6 bases between. Germline loops: CDR1 LGHDT, CDR2 YNNKEL (reference sequence). This CDR3 is 13 amino acids long. CDR3: CASSQLSQETQYF. The CDR3 DNA is TGTGCCAGCAGCCAGCTCTCCCAAGAGACCCAGTACTTC.

The chain joins TRBV5-1 to TRBJ2-3; TRBD2 agrees at 8 bases. Germline loops: CDR1 SGHRS, CDR2 YFSETQ. The CDR3 loop spans 15 amino acids. J lost 2 bases, V lost 2 bases, and 4 bases had no gene match. The CDR3 nucleotides are TGCGCCAGCAGCTTCGGGGGGGCAGTCACAGATACGCAGTATTTT. Its translation: CASSFGGAVTDTQYF.

The genes are TRBV7-9 and TRBJ2-5, with 7 bases identical to TRBD2. The CDR3 covers 14 residues. Germline CDR1 and CDR2: SEHNR and FQNEAQ (reference sequence). V lost 5 bases and J lost 5; bases outside the gene matches: 8. DNA of the CDR3: TGTGCCAGCAGCGTTATGGGAGGGGACGAGACCCAGTACTTC. It codes for CASSVMGGDETQYF.

This chain connects TRBV27 to TRBJ1-5, with a possible D match to TRBD1 (5 bases). The CDR3 runs to 14 residues. With 6 bases removed from V and 1 base from J, the gap between germline ends came to 10 bases. Germline loops: CDR1 MNHEY, CDR2 SMNVEV (reference sequence). The CDR3 region is CASREGMSNQPQHF. As DNA, the CDR3 is TGTGCCAGCAGAGAGGGGATGAGCAATCAGCCCCAGCATTTT.

The chain carries TRBV9 and TRBJ2-7; D perhaps matches TRBD2 (5 bases). The ends were cut back, 0 bases at V and 1 base at J, with 11 bases in the middle. Looked up from germline, CDR1 is SGDLS and CDR2 is YYNGEE. The CDR3 totals 15 residues. The CDR3 DNA reads as TGTGCCAGCAGCGTAGCTGTGGGCGGGTCCTACGAGCAGTACTTC. As protein: CASSVAVGGSYEQYF.

This chain uses TRBV7-2 with TRBJ2-1, with 9 nucleotides matching TRBD1. J lost 3 bases, V lost 6 bases, and 6 bases had no gene match. Germline values: CDR1 SGHTA, CDR2 FQGNSA. The CDR3 consists of 15 residues. The CDR3 DNA follows: TGTGCCAGCAGGCCACTGGGACAGGGCTACAATGAGCAGTTCTTC. This codes for CASRPLGQGYNEQFF.

This clone is medium-sized. In DNA, the CDR3 is TGTGCCAGCACCACAGGGGATACGCAGTATTTT. Protein sequence: CASTTGDTQYF. The chain has TRBV25-1 and TRBJ2-3; possible D gene TRBD1, 6 bases. CDR3 size: 11 residues. V was clipped by 7 bases and J by 6 bases, with 8 bases between them. Per the germline V gene, CDR1 is MGHDK and CDR2 is SYGVNS.

This chain links TRBV5-1 with TRBJ2-3; 9 bases fit TRBD2. Losses at the gene ends were 5 bases for V and 0 bases for J; bases not matched to a gene: 10. The CDR3 is made up of 17 amino acids. CDR1 SGHRS and CDR2 YFSETQ come from the germline V gene. As DNA, the CDR3 is TGCGCCAGCAGGCCCTTCGGCGGGGGGGCTAGCACAGATACGCAGTATTTT. As protein: CASRPFGGGASTDTQYF.

This chain connects TRBV9 to TRBJ1-1; 9 bases map to TRBD1. CDR3 length equals 16 residues. CDR1 is SGDLS, CDR2 YYNGEE, per germline. The V segment lost 3 bases and the J segment 1 base; nucleotides outside the gene matches: 7. The CDR3 nucleotides read TGTGCCAGCAGCGCATCCGGGACAGGGACGAACACTGAAGCTTTCTTT. It encodes CASSASGTGTNTEAFF.

The J gene is TRBJ2-1, the V gene TRBV6-2 or TRBV6-3; maybe TRBD2 (6 bases). Trimming cost V 7 bases and J 2 bases, with 15 bases left between them. Germline values: CDR1 MNHEY, CDR2 SVGEGT. This CDR3 has 15 residues. The CDR3 DNA reads as TGTGCCAGCACCCCCTCGGCGGGAACCTACAATGAGCAGTTCTTC. It yields the protein CASTPSAGTYNEQFF.

V gene TRBV5-6 combines with J gene TRBJ1-1; no firm D call. This CDR3 region has 11 residues. The V gene's germline CDR1 is SGHDT and CDR2 YYEEEE. V gave up 1 base and J gave up 8 bases, with 6 bases separating them. CDR3 nucleotides: TGTGCCAGCAGCTTGTATGGCGAAGCTTTCTTT. Its protein is CASSLYGEAFF.

The genes are TRBV6-5 and TRBJ2-2, with D hard to call. The CDR3 is 15 amino acids. Germline assignment: CDR1 MNHEY and CDR2 SVGAGI. Between the trimmed V and J ends, which lost 10 bases and 7 bases, there was a span of 22 bases. The CDR3 sequence is CATDLSPWDIGELFF. CDR3 coding DNA: TGTGCCACCGACCTCTCCCCCTGGGATATCGGGGAGCTGTTTTTT.

The chain recombines TRBV18 with TRBJ1-4; no clear D. The CDR3 is 13 residues long. Trimming left V 2 bases short and J 3 bases short, with 4 bases between. Germline lookup yields CDR1 KGHSH and CDR2 LQKENI. The CDR3 coding sequence is TGTGCCAGCTCACCAAAGGCTAATGAAAAACTGTTTTTT. It specifies CASSPKANEKLFF.

V is TRBV27 and J is TRBJ2-3; no reliable D call. Trimming took 0 bases from V and 2 from J, leaving 12 bases between them. Per the germline V gene, CDR1 is MNHEY and CDR2 is SMNVEV (reference sequence). This CDR3 has 16 residues. CDR3 sequence (DNA): TGTGCCAGCAGTTTATCTGGCCCGCGCTACACAGATACGCAGTATTTT. It specifies CASSLSGPRYTDTQYF.

This clone was recorded a few times. V and J are TRBV5-1 and TRBJ1-2; D remains unclear. V was trimmed by 1 base and J by 6 bases, leaving 7 bases between them. This CDR3 has 12 amino acids. Germline values: CDR1 SGHRS, CDR2 YFSETQ. CDR3 nucleotide sequence: TGCGCCAGCAGCTTGACATTAGATGGCTACACCTTC. Translated: CASSLTLDGYTF.

V gene TRBV5-1 combines with J gene TRBJ2-3, with 10 positions matching TRBD2. The CDR3 length is 15 residues. Germline V CDR1 and CDR2: SGHRS, YFSETQ. V dropped 4 bases and J dropped 4; count of bases not matched to a gene: 6. CDR3 in DNA: TGCGCCAGCAGCCCCTCTAGCGGGGGTGCAGATACGCAGTATTTT. Protein product: CASSPSSGGADTQYF.

As DNA, the CDR3 is TGTGCCAGCCCGACAGCTAACAATGAGCAGTTCTTC. Protein product: CASPTANNEQFF. The J gene is TRBJ2-1, the V gene TRBV2, with D perhaps TRBD1 (5 bases). The germline V gene has CDR1 SNHLY and CDR2 FYNNEI. The CDR3 has 12 amino acids. Trimming removed 8 bases at V and 5 bases at J, with 10 bases between.

The rearrangement uses TRBV5-1 and TRBJ1-3; D might be TRBD1 (5 bases). Per the germline V gene, CDR1 is SGHRS and CDR2 is YFSETQ. The V and J ends lost 4 bases and 3 bases respectively, with 14 bases between them. The CDR3 spans 15 residues. Written as DNA, the CDR3 is TGCGCCAGCAGCCCGGGGCAGCTTGGTGGAAACACCATATATTTT. Protein sequence: CASSPGQLGGNTIYF.

The V and J genes are TRBV11-3 and TRBJ2-1; D is uncertain. The CDR3 totals 15 residues. The V end was cut by 5 bases, the J end by 4 bases, with 15 bases between. Germline V gene sequence: CDR1 SGHNT, CDR2 YENEEA. CDR3 bases: TGTGCCAGCAGCGAAGGGCCCCCCAGTTACAATGAGCAGTTCTTC. Translation: CASSEGPPSYNEQFF.

The genes are TRBV18 and TRBJ1-3; D gene ambiguous. Trimming took off 3 bases at V and 0 bases at J, with 9 bases between the two ends. CDR3 length equals 15 residues. CDR1 is KGHSH and CDR2 is LQKENI in the germline V gene. This CDR3 is CASSPSVSSGNTIYF. CDR3 DNA sequence: TGTGCCAGCTCACCTTCGGTGAGCTCTGGAAACACCATATATTTT.

This clone was seen more than once but under ten times. The chain couples TRBV9 to TRBJ2-1; D unclear. This CDR3 has 15 amino acids. The germline V gene encodes CDR1 SGDLS and CDR2 YYNGEE. V lost 0 bases to trimming and J lost 7 bases, with 14 bases between them. The CDR3 protein is CASSVGGGRSNEQFF. CDR3 sequence (DNA): TGTGCCAGCAGCGTAGGAGGCGGTCGGTCTAATGAGCAGTTCTTC.

V usage is TRBV6-2 or TRBV6-3 and J usage is TRBJ1-2; D remains ambiguous. The length of the CDR3 is 13 residues. Trimming cost V 2 bases and J 4 bases, with 8 bases left between them. Germline V lookup: CDR1 MNHEY, CDR2 SVGEGT. CDR3 bases: TGTGCCAGCAGTTACGCTGCAACCTATGGCTACACCTTC. Translation: CASSYAATYGYTF.

The CDR3: CASSVGTRETQYF. As DNA, the CDR3 is TGTGCCAGCAGCGTCGGAACGAGGGAGACCCAGTACTTC. The chain is built from TRBV9 and TRBJ2-5; D not resolved. Germline CDR1 SGDLS, CDR2 YYNGEE. The length of the CDR3 is 13 residues. The V end was cut by 2 bases, the J end by 5 bases, with 10 bases between.

This clone was found once. This rearrangement joins TRBV7-9 to TRBJ2-5; 9 positions agree with TRBD1. V lost 6 bases, J lost 4 bases, and 9 bases stayed unmatched. The length of the CDR3 is 15 residues. Germline CDR1 is SEHNR and CDR2 is FQNEAQ (reference sequence). CDR3 in DNA: TGTGCCAGCAGTCCCGGACAGGGGACTACAGAGACCCAGTACTTC. Its protein is CASSPGQGTTETQYF.

This sequence joins TRBV29-1 and TRBJ2-3, with 8 bases identical to TRBD2. Trimming took 2 bases from V and 3 from J; bases not matched to a gene: 7. The CDR3 totals 15 residues. CDR1 SQVTM and CDR2 ANQGSEA come from the germline V gene. DNA of the CDR3: TGCAGCGTTGAATTGGGAGCGGGGGTAACAGATACGCAGTATTTT. It codes for CSVELGAGVTDTQYF.

This clone was seen a single time. This chain connects TRBV4-3 to TRBJ2-3, with D possibly TRBD1 on 6 matching bases. The V and J ends lost 3 bases and 5 bases respectively, with 21 bases between them. Per the germline V gene, CDR1 is LGHNA and CDR2 is YSLEER. There are 17 residues in the CDR3. CDR3 region: CASSHGTEGRGVDTQYF. In DNA form, the CDR3 reads TGCGCCAGCAGCCACGGAACCGAGGGCAGGGGAGTAGATACGCAGTATTTT.